This is a list of T cell receptor beta chains from one sample in a study of cytomegalovirus exposure and HLA in healthy donors. Here immunoSEQ multiplex PCR was the method, and the copy in TCRdb shows in-frame clones only, minus some. Among under 130,000 clones listed, 70% to 80% were seen once. The source material was PBMCs. The receptors derive from a man aged 50 or older in good health and CMV-seropositive. Both conserved end residues are part of each CDR3. The order of the fields is clone size, D gene, V gene, J gene, CDR3 protein, CDR3 DNA. The D gene is left open where the match is weak. For some rows the clone size is stated as once, few or many, or as a class when expanded; others skip it.

abundance: once; d_gene: .; v_gene: TRBV5-1; j_gene: TRBJ1-2; CDR3aa: CASSANRESGGYTF; CDR3nt: TGCGCCAGCAGCGCCAACAGGGAGTCGGGTGGCTACACCTTC
abundance: few; d_gene: .; v_gene: TRBV19; j_gene: TRBJ1-2; CDR3aa: CATNRSPDHGYTF; CDR3nt: TGTGCCACGAACAGATCCCCCGACCATGGCTACACCTTC
abundance: .; d_gene: TRBD2; v_gene: TRBV10-3; j_gene: TRBJ2-2; CDR3aa: CAISESAGGGTGELFF; CDR3nt: TGTGCCATCAGTGAGTCAGCGGGAGGGGGCACCGGGGAGCTGTTTTTT
abundance: once; d_gene: TRBD1; v_gene: TRBV15; j_gene: TRBJ1-5; CDR3aa: CATSRGQGSNQPQHF; CDR3nt: TGTGCCACCAGTAGGGGACAGGGGAGCAATCAGCCCCAGCATTTT
abundance: .; d_gene: TRBD2; v_gene: TRBV5-1; j_gene: TRBJ2-7; CDR3aa: CASSFLAGASYEQYF; CDR3nt: TGCGCCAGCAGCTTTTTAGCGGGAGCCTCCTACGAGCAGTACTTC
abundance: .; d_gene: .; v_gene: TRBV5-1; j_gene: TRBJ2-1; CDR3aa: CASSLGTPSNEQFF; CDR3nt: TGCGCCAGCAGCTTAGGGACTCCCTCCAATGAGCAGTTCTTC
abundance: once; d_gene: .; v_gene: TRBV30; j_gene: TRBJ2-7; CDR3aa: CAWSARERSLGEQYF; CDR3nt: TGTGCCTGGAGTGCCCGGGAGCGGTCCTTAGGGGAGCAGTACTTC
abundance: once; d_gene: .; v_gene: TRBV4-2; j_gene: TRBJ2-1; CDR3aa: CASSQVLADYNEQFF; CDR3nt: TGTGCCAGCAGCCAAGTGTTGGCGGACTACAATGAGCAGTTCTTC
abundance: .; d_gene: .; v_gene: TRBV7-2; j_gene: TRBJ2-7; CDR3aa: CASSLNSPLKAYEQYF; CDR3nt: TGTGCCAGCAGCTTAAACTCACCATTAAAAGCCTACGAGCAGTACTTC
abundance: once; d_gene: TRBD2; v_gene: TRBV7-6; j_gene: TRBJ2-5; CDR3aa: CASSLSGRGETQYF; CDR3nt: TGTGCCAGCAGCTTGAGCGGGAGGGGAGAGACCCAGTACTTC
abundance: .; d_gene: TRBD2; v_gene: TRBV19; j_gene: TRBJ2-1; CDR3aa: CASRLAGDNEQFF; CDR3nt: TGTGCCAGCCGACTAGCGGGTGACAATGAGCAGTTCTTC
abundance: .; d_gene: TRBD1; v_gene: TRBV5-6; j_gene: TRBJ2-1; CDR3aa: CASSLADRGKGNEQFF; CDR3nt: TGTGCCAGCAGCTTGGCTGACAGGGGTAAAGGGAATGAGCAGTTCTTC
abundance: .; d_gene: .; v_gene: TRBV7-8; j_gene: TRBJ2-1; CDR3aa: CASSLLGTPYNEQFF; CDR3nt: TGTGCCAGCAGCTTACTCGGGACACCCTACAATGAGCAGTTCTTC
abundance: .; d_gene: .; v_gene: TRBV9; j_gene: TRBJ2-1; CDR3aa: CASSGRGNEQFF; CDR3nt: TGTGCCAGCAGCGGGAGAGGGAATGAGCAGTTCTTC
abundance: .; d_gene: .; v_gene: TRBV6-4; j_gene: TRBJ2-2; CDR3aa: CASSSDTLTGELFF; CDR3nt: TGTGCCAGCAGTTCGGACACACTCACCGGGGAGCTGTTTTTT
abundance: .; d_gene: .; v_gene: TRBV10-3; j_gene: TRBJ1-2; CDR3aa: CAISESGGVGYTF; CDR3nt: TGTGCCATCAGTGAGTCAGGGGGAGTTGGCTACACCTTC
abundance: .; d_gene: TRBD1; v_gene: TRBV25-1; j_gene: TRBJ1-1; CDR3aa: CASSDPGQDLNTEAFF; CDR3nt: TGTGCCAGCAGTGATCCGGGACAGGATTTGAACACTGAAGCTTTCTTT
abundance: .; d_gene: .; v_gene: TRBV7-3; j_gene: TRBJ2-3; CDR3aa: CASSPSGHTDTQYF; CDR3nt: TGTGCCAGCAGCCCCTCTGGCCACACAGATACGCAGTATTTT
abundance: .; d_gene: .; v_gene: TRBV12-5; j_gene: TRBJ2-7; CDR3aa: CASAQTDATYEQYF; CDR3nt: TGTGCTAGTGCCCAGACAGACGCGACCTACGAGCAGTACTTC
abundance: .; d_gene: TRBD1; v_gene: TRBV11-2; j_gene: TRBJ2-2; CDR3aa: CASSLGRGPTGELFF; CDR3nt: TGTGCCAGCAGCTTAGGCAGGGGGCCCACCGGGGAGCTGTTTTTT
abundance: .; d_gene: .; v_gene: TRBV19; j_gene: TRBJ1-1; CDR3aa: CASSPQYRDGNTEAFF; CDR3nt: TGTGCCAGTAGTCCCCAATACAGGGACGGGAACACTGAAGCTTTCTTT
abundance: once; d_gene: TRBD1; v_gene: TRBV2; j_gene: TRBJ2-5; CDR3aa: CASSTRTGGGETQYF; CDR3nt: TGTGCCAGCAGTACCAGGACAGGGGGGGGAGAGACCCAGTACTTC
abundance: .; d_gene: .; v_gene: TRBV5-6; j_gene: TRBJ1-5; CDR3aa: CASSLGDYNQPQHF; CDR3nt: TGTGCCAGCAGCTTGGGGGACTACAATCAGCCCCAGCATTTT
abundance: .; d_gene: .; v_gene: TRBV10-3; j_gene: TRBJ2-2; CDR3aa: CAISLGPSGDTGELFF; CDR3nt: TGTGCCATCAGCTTGGGCCCCTCGGGGGACACCGGGGAGCTGTTTTTT
abundance: .; d_gene: .; v_gene: TRBV7-2; j_gene: TRBJ2-2; CDR3aa: CASSLNSGELFF; CDR3nt: TGTGCCAGCAGCCTCAACTCCGGGGAGCTGTTTTTT
abundance: once; d_gene: .; v_gene: TRBV5-4; j_gene: TRBJ1-1; CDR3aa: CASSLSSTEAFF; CDR3nt: TGTGCCAGCAGCTTGAGTAGCACTGAAGCTTTCTTT
abundance: .; d_gene: TRBD2; v_gene: TRBV7-3; j_gene: TRBJ2-1; CDR3aa: CASSLSSGSYDNEQFF; CDR3nt: TGTGCCAGCAGCTTAAGTAGCGGGAGTTACGACAATGAGCAGTTCTTC
abundance: .; d_gene: TRBD1; v_gene: TRBV6-5; j_gene: TRBJ1-2; CDR3aa: CASRRGPQYGYTF; CDR3nt: TGTGCCAGCCGCAGGGGGCCCCAGTATGGCTACACCTTC
abundance: .; d_gene: .; v_gene: TRBV6-1; j_gene: TRBJ1-4; CDR3aa: CASDEQGWDEKLFF; CDR3nt: TGTGCCAGCGATGAACAGGGTTGGGATGAAAAACTGTTTTTT
abundance: .; d_gene: TRBD1; v_gene: TRBV28; j_gene: TRBJ1-5; CDR3aa: CASSFGVGGDRGLNQPQHF; CDR3nt: TGTGCCAGCAGTTTTGGTGTCGGGGGGGACAGGGGCCTTAATCAGCCCCAGCATTTT
abundance: .; d_gene: TRBD1; v_gene: TRBV5-1; j_gene: TRBJ1-2; CDR3aa: CASSSWTGANYGYTF; CDR3nt: TGCGCCAGCAGCTCCTGGACAGGGGCAAACTATGGCTACACCTTC
abundance: .; d_gene: .; v_gene: TRBV5-1; j_gene: TRBJ2-5; CDR3aa: CASSPGGFRETQYF; CDR3nt: TGCGCCAGCAGCCCCGGAGGGTTTAGGGAGACCCAGTACTTC
abundance: .; d_gene: TRBD2; v_gene: TRBV4-2; j_gene: TRBJ2-3; CDR3aa: CASSTEALADSTDTQYF; CDR3nt: TGTGCCAGCAGCACGGAGGCCCTAGCGGATAGCACAGATACGCAGTATTTT
abundance: once; d_gene: .; v_gene: TRBV4-1; j_gene: TRBJ2-2; CDR3aa: CASSQVQGITGELFF; CDR3nt: TGCGCCAGCAGCCAAGTACAGGGCATCACCGGGGAGCTGTTTTTT
abundance: once; d_gene: .; v_gene: TRBV18; j_gene: TRBJ2-5; CDR3aa: CASSPGNQETQYF; CDR3nt: TGTGCCAGCTCCCCGGGAAACCAAGAGACCCAGTACTTC
abundance: .; d_gene: .; v_gene: TRBV14; j_gene: TRBJ2-7; CDR3aa: CASSPAGSNEQYF; CDR3nt: TGTGCCAGCAGCCCCGCAGGGTCGAACGAGCAGTACTTC
abundance: .; d_gene: TRBD2; v_gene: TRBV7-2; j_gene: TRBJ2-5; CDR3aa: CASSLAGGPGETQYF; CDR3nt: TGTGCCAGCAGCTTAGCGGGAGGGCCTGGGGAGACCCAGTACTTC
abundance: few; d_gene: .; v_gene: TRBV10-3; j_gene: TRBJ1-1; CDR3aa: CAISDPMNTEAFF; CDR3nt: TGTGCCATCAGTGATCCCATGAACACTGAAGCTTTCTTT
abundance: .; d_gene: TRBD2; v_gene: TRBV4-1; j_gene: TRBJ2-3; CDR3aa: CASSQVYPQREYIDTQYF; CDR3nt: TGCGCCAGCAGCCAAGTCTATCCCCAGCGGGAGTATATAGATACGCAGTATTTT
abundance: few; d_gene: TRBD2; v_gene: TRBV28; j_gene: TRBJ2-1; CDR3aa: CAIEDSGTSGRNEQFF; CDR3nt: TGTGCCATCGAGGATTCCGGGACTAGCGGGAGAAATGAGCAGTTCTTC
abundance: .; d_gene: TRBD1; v_gene: TRBV7-2; j_gene: TRBJ1-5; CDR3aa: CASSLMGQVNNQPQHF; CDR3nt: TGTGCCAGCAGCCTCATGGGACAGGTTAACAATCAGCCCCAGCATTTT
abundance: .; d_gene: .; v_gene: TRBV7-3; j_gene: TRBJ2-5; CDR3aa: CASSPTINRHETQYF; CDR3nt: TGTGCCAGCAGCCCCACGATCAATCGACACGAGACCCAGTACTTC
abundance: .; d_gene: .; v_gene: TRBV5-1; j_gene: TRBJ2-1; CDR3aa: CASSLEAGSAVNEQFF; CDR3nt: TGCGCCAGCAGCTTGGAGGCGGGAAGTGCTGTGAATGAGCAGTTCTTC
abundance: .; d_gene: TRBD1; v_gene: TRBV6-1; j_gene: TRBJ2-7; CDR3aa: CASTREGGGYEQYF; CDR3nt: TGTGCCAGCACCCGCGAAGGGGGCGGATACGAGCAGTACTTC
abundance: .; d_gene: .; v_gene: TRBV2; j_gene: TRBJ1-2; CDR3aa: CASSQGENSNYGYTF; CDR3nt: TGTGCCAGCAGTCAAGGGGAGAACTCGAACTATGGCTACACCTTC
abundance: .; d_gene: .; v_gene: TRBV5-1; j_gene: TRBJ1-2; CDR3aa: CASSPSGDGYTF; CDR3nt: TGCGCCAGCAGCCCCTCAGGGGATGGCTACACCTTC
abundance: .; d_gene: TRBD2; v_gene: TRBV5-1; j_gene: TRBJ2-7; CDR3aa: CASSSGLAVEQYF; CDR3nt: TGCGCCAGCAGCTCGGGACTAGCCGTCGAGCAGTACTTC
abundance: .; d_gene: .; v_gene: TRBV7-9; j_gene: TRBJ2-7; CDR3aa: CASSLDRSSYEQYF; CDR3nt: TGTGCCAGCAGCTTAGACAGGAGCTCCTACGAGCAGTACTTC
abundance: .; d_gene: TRBD2; v_gene: TRBV28; j_gene: TRBJ2-1; CDR3aa: CASTPDWGKRGAGDEQFF; CDR3nt: TGTGCCAGCACCCCCGACTGGGGCAAGCGGGGGGCAGGGGATGAGCAGTTCTTC
abundance: few; d_gene: .; v_gene: TRBV5-6; j_gene: TRBJ2-7; CDR3aa: CASSLARSYEQYF; CDR3nt: TGTGCCAGCAGCTTGGCCAGGTCCTACGAGCAGTACTTC
abundance: few; d_gene: .; v_gene: TRBV29-1; j_gene: TRBJ2-5; CDR3aa: CSVEGQDETQYF; CDR3nt: TGCAGCGTTGAAGGACAGGACGAGACCCAGTACTTC
abundance: .; d_gene: .; v_gene: TRBV21-1; j_gene: TRBJ1-4; CDR3aa: CASSNGGDPNEKLFF; CDR3nt: TGTGCCAGCAGCAACGGGGGGGATCCTAATGAAAAACTGTTTTTT
abundance: .; d_gene: .; v_gene: TRBV5-5; j_gene: TRBJ1-2; CDR3aa: CASFGGPGLRMGGYTF; CDR3nt: TGTGCCAGCTTTGGAGGTCCGGGACTCCGGATGGGGGGCTACACCTTC
abundance: .; d_gene: .; v_gene: TRBV10-3; j_gene: TRBJ1-5; CDR3aa: CAISESGVTRGQPQHF; CDR3nt: TGTGCCATCAGTGAATCAGGGGTGACCAGGGGACAGCCCCAGCATTTT
abundance: .; d_gene: TRBD1; v_gene: TRBV5-6; j_gene: TRBJ1-6; CDR3aa: CASSLTGANSPLHF; CDR3nt: TGTGCCAGCAGCTTGACAGGGGCAAATTCACCCCTCCACTTT